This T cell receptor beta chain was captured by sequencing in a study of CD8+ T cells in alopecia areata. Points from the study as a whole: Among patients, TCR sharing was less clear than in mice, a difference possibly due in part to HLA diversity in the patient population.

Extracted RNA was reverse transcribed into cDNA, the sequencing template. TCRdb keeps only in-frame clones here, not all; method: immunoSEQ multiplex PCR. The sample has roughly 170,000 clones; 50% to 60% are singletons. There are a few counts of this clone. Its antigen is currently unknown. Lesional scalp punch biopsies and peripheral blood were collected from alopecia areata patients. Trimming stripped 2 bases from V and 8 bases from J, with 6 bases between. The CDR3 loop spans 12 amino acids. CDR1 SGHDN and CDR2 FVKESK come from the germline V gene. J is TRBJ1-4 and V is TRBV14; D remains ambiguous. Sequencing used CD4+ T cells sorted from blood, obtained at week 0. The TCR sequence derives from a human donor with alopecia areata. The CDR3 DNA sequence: TGTGCCAGCAGCCAAACCCGGGAAAAACTGTTTTTT. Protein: CASSQTREKLFF.